This TCR beta chain was identified in a study of T cells expressing NK-cell markers. Study in general: There were seven HCMV-seropositive donors and one seronegative donor among the eight sequenced. Study outcomes and limitations: The HCMV specificity of the expanded NKG2C+ T cell clones stayed unresolved. The CD3+CD56-NKG2C+ fraction of a handful of donors was likewise dominated by these clonotypes.

Germline CDR1 SGHTA, CDR2 FQGTGA. This CDR3 has 15 amino acids. In regard to this clonotype: Its specificity is unknown.

Template switching by 5'RACE with UMIs generated the TCR beta cDNA. Reprocessing the 5' RACE reads, TCRdb reports a single entry for every CDR3 protein and omits DNA. Its clone listing holds about 430,000 distinct CDR3 sequences. This clonotype originated in a woman aged 50 to 60 in good health. Sequencing input: blood T cells: a sorted CD56 or NKG2C T cell subset, CD4+ or CD8+ T cells, or bulk PBMC T cells (not recorded which). This chain uses TRBV7-3 with TRBJ2-1; there is no DNA to check the TCRdb D call of TRBD2. CDR3 loop: CASSSGLAGNNEQFF.